Listed here are 17 T cell receptor beta chains from one sample, sequenced in a study of vaccination effects on CD4 cells after COVID-19. Expansion of antigen-specific CD4+ T cells with viral peptide pools was carried out by the ViraFEST assay before sequencing. Subsequent to approximately 9 days of culture, CD4+ T cells were isolated. Vaccine recipients had no previous SARS-CoV-2 infection; their nucleocapsid antibodies were negative. No antigen has been assigned to these receptors. Sequencing used immunoSEQ multiplex PCR; TCRdb keeps in-frame clones, though not all of them. The table lists 60,000 to 65,000 clones, around 75% of them singletons, with over 3.5% in the top ten. Sequenced material: CD4+ T cells from PBMCs cultured with HCoV-OC43 spike peptides, taken before COVID-19 vaccination. The subset here: HCoV-OC43 spike overlapping peptide pool stimulation. The receptors originated from a human donor who received a COVID-19 vaccine.

This chain joins TRBV7-2 and TRBJ2-5, with 11 bases matching TRBD2. This CDR3 contains 15 residues. With 2 bases clipped from V and 5 bases from J, the junction kept 4 bases outside the gene matches. Germline V gives CDR1 SGHTA, CDR2 FQGNSA. The CDR3 reads CASSLQGTSGETQYF. CDR3 nucleotide sequence: TGTGCCAGCAGCTTACAAGGGACTAGCGGTGAGACCCAGTACTTC.

This chain joins TRBV9 and TRBJ2-3; the D is unclear. V was shortened by 4 bases and J by 3 bases, with 15 bases between the two germline ends. Germline lookup yields CDR1 SGDLS and CDR2 YYNGEE. The CDR3 sequence is 15 residues long. The CDR3 DNA reads TGTGCCAGCAGCCCAAGACAAATACCTACAGATACGCAGTATTTT. Its translation is CASSPRQIPTDTQYF.

V gene TRBV5-1 combines with J gene TRBJ2-3, with TRBD1 matching over 8 bases. This CDR3 has 15 residues. Germline V gene lookup returns CDR1 SGHRS and CDR2 YFSETQ. V shed 5 bases, J shed 0 bases, and the junction held 5 bases outside the gene matches. CDR3 DNA: TGCGCCAGCAGACTAGGACAGGGAAGCACAGATACGCAGTATTTT. Protein sequence: CASRLGQGSTDTQYF. The full variable domain, its missing parts supplied by reference TRBV5-1 and TRBJ2-3, is KAGVTQTPRYLIKTRGQQVTLSCSPISGHRSVSWYQQTPGQGLQFLFEYFSETQRNKGNFPGRFSGRQFSNSRSEMNVSTLELGDSALYLCASRLGQGSTDTQYFGPGTRLTVL.

This clone was counted only a few times. The chain couples TRBV19 to TRBJ1-1; D may be TRBD1 (6 bases). V lost 4 bases and J lost 4, with 10 bases in between. This CDR3 contains 13 residues. The V gene's germline CDR1 is LNHDA and CDR2 SQIVND (reference sequence). The CDR3 coding sequence is TGTGCCAGTAGTAGGACAGTGATCACTGAAGCTTTCTTT. Its translation: CASSRTVITEAFF.

The chain couples TRBV4-2 to TRBJ2-7; D remains unclear. Per the germline V gene, CDR1 is LGHNA and CDR2 is YNFKEQ. The CDR3 consists of 14 residues. The ends were cut back, 0 bases at V and 0 bases at J, with 6 bases in the middle. In DNA form, the CDR3 reads TGTGCCAGCAGCCAAGAGAAGGACTCCTACGAGCAGTACGTC. It encodes CASSQEKDSYEQYV.

This clone was seen only once. The chain combines TRBV7-2 with TRBJ1-2; no firm D call. This CDR3 comprises 15 residues. The ends were cut back, 9 bases at V and 2 bases at J, with 19 bases in the middle. Per the germline V gene, CDR1 is SGHTA and CDR2 is FQGNSA. CDR3 in DNA: TGTGCCAGTCCTAGGTCGCGGGGAACCAACTATGGCTACACCTTC. This encodes CASPRSRGTNYGYTF.

The chain carries TRBV21-1 and TRBJ2-3. TRBV21-1 is assigned pseudogene status. The CDR3 consists of 16 residues. The chain's CDR3 is CASSKALALSTDTQYF. CDR3 coding DNA: TGTGCCAGCAGCAAAGCGCTGGCTCTAAGCACAGATACGCAGTATTTT.

The chain joins TRBV24-1 to TRBJ1-2; TRBD1 matches 7 bases. From germline, CDR1 is KGHDR and CDR2 SFDVKD. The CDR3 contains 15 residues. Unmatched junction bases numbered 5, after V lost 3 bases and J lost 2 bases. CDR3: CATSDPAGGNYGYTF. The CDR3 bases are TGTGCCACCAGTGATCCGGCAGGGGGGAACTATGGCTACACCTTC.

The chain carries TRBV3-1 (or the pseudogene TRBV3-2) and TRBJ2-7; possible D gene TRBD1, 6 bases. Germline assignment: CDR1 LGHDT and CDR2 YNNKEL (reference sequence). This CDR3 has 12 residues. V gave up 3 bases and J gave up 4 bases, with 7 bases separating them. The CDR3 DNA sequence: TGTGCCAGCAGCCATGGACAGTACGAGCAGTACGTC. It translates to CASSHGQYEQYV.

The rearrangement uses TRBV7-2 and TRBJ1-1; D not certain. The germline gives CDR1 SGHTA, CDR2 FQGNSA. The CDR3 contains 14 residues. V was trimmed by 4 bases and J by 1 base, leaving 10 bases between them. The CDR3 is CASSSRTGNTEAFF. CDR3 nucleotides: TGTGCCAGCAGCTCCCGGACGGGGAACACTGAAGCTTTCTTT.

The chain joins TRBV7-2 to TRBJ1-2, with 7 bases matching TRBD1. This CDR3 region has 13 residues. The germline V gene encodes CDR1 SGHTA and CDR2 FQGNSA. V dropped 7 bases and J dropped 5; count of bases not matched to a gene: 7. Written as DNA, the CDR3 is TGTGCCAGCACCGGACAGGTGGTTTATGGCTACACCTTC. It specifies CASTGQVVYGYTF.

V gene TRBV18 combines with J gene TRBJ2-5; perhaps TRBD1 as D (6 bases). This CDR3 comprises 15 residues. Trimming took 2 bases from V and 1 from J, leaving 11 bases between them. Germline-derived CDR1 and CDR2 are KGHSH and LQKENI. CDR3 residues: CASSPSGRGQETQYF. CDR3 DNA: TGTGCCAGCTCACCAAGTGGCAGGGGCCAAGAGACCCAGTACTTC.

This clone was seen more than once but under ten times. The CDR3 reads CASSHPSGGAQETQYF. The CDR3, as DNA: TGTGCCAGCAGCCACCCTAGCGGGGGGGCCCAAGAGACCCAGTACTTC. The chain couples TRBV3-1 (or the pseudogene TRBV3-2) to TRBJ2-5, with TRBD2 matching over 12 bases. Trimming at V came to 3 bases and at J to 1 base, leaving 3 bases not matched to a gene. In germline, CDR1 is LGHDT, CDR2 YNNKEL (reference sequence). The CDR3 has 16 residues.

The chain recombines TRBV25-1 with TRBJ2-5; 8 bases map to TRBD2. The CDR3 has 15 amino acids. Germline CDR1 reads MGHDK; CDR2 reads SYGVNS. J lost 5 bases, V lost 2 bases, and 7 bases had no gene match. The CDR3 bases are TGTGCCAGCAGTGAACTCGGGGGGGTACAGGAGACCCAGTACTTC. Amino acids: CASSELGGVQETQYF.

V usage is TRBV5-5 and J usage is TRBJ2-5; D gene ambiguous. The CDR3 consists of 13 residues. CDR1 is SGHKS, CDR2 YYEKEE, per germline (reference sequence). V was shortened by 3 bases and J by 0 bases, with 6 bases between the two germline ends. The CDR3 reads CASSSYHQETQYF. The CDR3 DNA reads TGTGCCAGCAGCTCCTACCACCAAGAGACCCAGTACTTC.

The CDR3 DNA sequence: TGTGCCAGCAGTTCCACAGGGTCTGGTTACACTGAAGCTTTCTTT. It encodes CASSSTGSGYTEAFF. The V gene is TRBV28, the J gene TRBJ1-1; perhaps TRBD1 as D (6 bases). Between the trimmed V and J ends, which lost 4 bases and 3 bases, there was a span of 15 bases. The CDR3 covers 15 residues. Germline CDR1 reads MDHEN; CDR2 reads SYDVKM.

This chain uses TRBV5-6 with TRBJ2-7, with 8 positions matching TRBD1. The germline CDR1 and CDR2 sequences are SGHDT and YYEEEE. J gave up 6 bases and V 2 bases, and 10 bases lay outside the gene matches. The CDR3 spans 15 residues. Here the CDR3 DNA reads TGTGCCAGCAGCTTTAGGGCCAGGGGGCAAAGCGAGCAGTACGTC. This encodes CASSFRARGQSEQYV.